What follows are 18 T cell receptor beta chains derived from one specimen sequenced in a study of T cell repertoires in cytomegalovirus infection. TCRdb ran MiXCR on the reads and lists one entry per CDR3 protein. The sample shows about 180,000 distinct CDR3 sequences, 13% to 15% of them seen only once. The sample comprised PBMCs. The source is a human donor in good health (CMV status not recorded). Some clones in this sample may be carry-over from other donors' samples.

This clonotype was counted at least ten times. The gene calls are TRBV7-8 and TRBJ1-1; TRBD1 matches at 7 bases. V lost 1 base, J lost 10 bases, and 9 bases stayed unmatched. Germline V lookup: CDR1 SGHVS, CDR2 FQNEAQ. This CDR3 contains 14 residues. CDR3 sequence: CASSLEPQGVRAFF. The CDR3 bases are TGTGCCAGCAGCTTAGAACCCCAGGGGGTGAGAGCTTTCTTT.

V is TRBV28 and J is TRBJ2-5, with 7 positions matching TRBD2. Germline-derived CDR1 and CDR2 are MDHEN and SYDVKM. CDR3 size: 16 residues. The V segment lost 6 bases and the J segment 13 bases; nucleotides outside the gene matches: 23. The CDR3 coding sequence is TGTGCCAGCAGCCCGCCCAGGGTGCGGGAGACCCCTTTAGGGTACTTC. Encoded protein: CASSPPRVRETPLGYF.

In its sample, this clonotype was seen many times. The chain joins TRBV7-2 to TRBJ1-1; no reliable D call. The CDR3 contains 10 residues. Germline-derived CDR1 and CDR2 are SGHTA and FQGNSA. V lost 5 bases and J lost 14, with 12 bases in between. As DNA, the CDR3 is TGTGCCAGCAGCGACGTACTAAGCTTCTTT. It yields the protein CASSDVLSFF.

The CDR3 DNA follows: TGTGCCAGCAGTCGTACAGGGGGCAGGGGTAATGAGCAGTTCTTC. It codes for CASSRTGGRGNEQFF. The genes are TRBV12-3 or TRBV12-4 and TRBJ2-1; 9 bases are shared with TRBD1. The CDR3 totals 15 residues. The junction had 9 bases not matched to a gene; V was cut back by 5 bases and J by 7 bases.

This chain uses TRBV6-2 or TRBV6-3 with TRBJ2-7, with TRBD1 matching over 9 bases. J was trimmed by 0 bases and V by 7 bases; bases with no gene match: 4. CDR3 length equals 14 residues. The germline gives CDR1 MNHEY, CDR2 SVGEGT. The CDR3: CASTGQGNSYEQYF. In DNA, the CDR3 is TGTGCCAGCACCGGACAGGGGAACTCCTACGAGCAGTACTTC.

This clonotype was seen many times. The chain carries TRBV6-5 and TRBJ1-5; maybe TRBD1 (6 bases). CDR1 is MNHEY and CDR2 is SVGAGI in the germline V gene. The CDR3 has 13 residues. V was pared by 10 bases and J by 7 bases, with 17 bases between. DNA of the CDR3: TGTGCCACCGCGGGGGGCGGTGGGCAGCCCCAGCATTTT. Translated: CATAGGGGQPQHF.

The genes are TRBV6-6 and TRBJ2-7; 8 bases are shared with TRBD1. This CDR3 has 15 residues. Germline V CDR1 and CDR2: MNHNY, SVGAGI (reference sequence). The V gene end was trimmed by 7 bases and the J gene end by 9 bases; junction bases not matched to a gene: 17. The CDR3 DNA reads as TGTGCCAGCATTTCCCCGGACAGGGTCCTACGAGGGCAGTACTTC. This codes for CASISPDRVLRGQYF.

The chain couples TRBV9 to TRBJ1-1, with TRBD1 identical over 7 bases. The CDR3 sequence is 16 residues long. Per the germline V gene, CDR1 is SGDLS and CDR2 is YYNGEE. V dropped 0 bases and J dropped 3; count of bases not matched to a gene: 8. The CDR3 is CASSVALTGSDTEAFF. CDR3 DNA sequence: TGTGCCAGCAGCGTAGCCCTGACAGGGTCGGACACTGAAGCTTTCTTT.

The table lists this clonotype with many counts. V and J are TRBV7-8 and TRBJ1-2, with a weak D call TRBD1 (5 bases). CDR1 is SGHVS, CDR2 FQNEAQ, per germline. There are 18 residues in the CDR3. Deletions cut 0 bases from V and 0 bases from J, with 17 bases between. CDR3 sequence (DNA): TGTGCCAGCAGCTTAGCGAGAAAGGGGCGAGCAGCTAACTATGGCTACACCTTC. Its protein product is CASSLARKGRAANYGYTF.

This clonotype was recorded many times. CDR3 sequence reads: CASSFGGDTQYF. CDR3 sequence (DNA): TGTGCCAGCAGTTTTGGTGGAGATACGCAGTATTTT. V and J are TRBV12-3 or TRBV12-4 and TRBJ2-3; D not certain. CDR3 size: 12 residues. Trimming pared 3 bases from V and 5 bases from J, leaving 6 bases between.

This clonotype turned up a few times. The V gene is TRBV29-1, the J gene TRBJ2-1; 9 nucleotides agree with TRBD2. Trimming at V came to 6 bases and at J to 16 bases, leaving 16 bases not matched to a gene. Germline-derived CDR1 and CDR2 are SQVTM and ANQGSEA. This CDR3 has 13 amino acids. In DNA, the CDR3 is TGCAGCGTGCGGATAGCGGGAGTCGGGAACGAATTCTTC. It specifies CSVRIAGVGNEFF.

CDR3 nucleotides: TGCAGTGCTGCTCGAATCTTTGGGATTGGGGGGACTGAAGCTTTCTTT. Protein product: CSAARIFGIGGTEAFF. V gene TRBV20-1 combines with J gene TRBJ1-1; perhaps TRBD1 as D (5 bases). Trimming removed 5 bases at V and 5 bases at J, with 24 bases between. Germline V lookup: CDR1 DFQATT, CDR2 SNEGSKA (reference sequence). The CDR3 spans 16 residues.

This clonotype was seen repeatedly, ten times or more. The rearrangement links TRBV7-9 to TRBJ2-4; a weak D match, TRBD2 (6 bases). V was trimmed by 5 bases and J by 3 bases, leaving 17 bases between them. CDR1 SEHNR and CDR2 FQNEAQ come from the germline V gene (reference sequence). This CDR3 contains 16 residues. The CDR3 sequence is CASSTLGGKDKNIQYF. The CDR3 DNA follows: TGTGCCAGCAGCACACTCGGGGGAAAAGACAAAAACATTCAGTACTTC.

This clonotype was observed many times. CDR3 loop: CASSLVSRTSSGNTIYF. Here the CDR3 DNA reads TGTGCCAGCAGCTTAGTAAGCCGCACCTCATCTGGAAACACCATATATTTT. The gene calls are TRBV7-2 and TRBJ1-3; D call uncertain. Germline V lookup: CDR1 SGHTA, CDR2 FQGNSA. This CDR3 region has 17 residues. V dropped 1 base and J dropped 1 base, with 14 bases sitting between them.

This clonotype occurred a few times. The chain combines TRBV19 with TRBJ1-1; 7 nucleotides align to TRBD1. V shed 5 bases, J shed 1 base, and the junction held 4 bases outside the gene matches. The CDR3 covers 14 residues. Per the germline V gene, CDR1 is LNHDA and CDR2 is SQIVND (reference sequence). CDR3 region: CASSPGQRNTEAFF. DNA of the CDR3: TGTGCCAGTAGTCCGGGACAGCGGAACACTGAAGCTTTCTTT.

This clonotype was seen ten or more times. The rearrangement uses TRBV7-3 and TRBJ1-3; D unresolved. The CDR3 consists of 16 residues. Deletions cut 4 bases from V and 2 bases from J, with 15 bases between. In germline, CDR1 is SGHTA, CDR2 FQGTGA. Here the CDR3 reads CASSWMLRRTGNTIYF. The CDR3 DNA reads as TGTGCCAGCAGCTGGATGCTCCGGAGGACTGGAAACACCATATATTTT.

This clonotype was seen more than once but under ten times. The V gene is TRBV25-1, the J gene TRBJ1-4, with D unclear. This CDR3 comprises 16 residues. The V end lost 1 base, the J end lost 0 bases, and 9 bases lay between the germline ends. Germline V gene sequence: CDR1 MGHDK, CDR2 SYGVNS. The CDR3 nucleotides are TGTGCCAGCAGTGAATTGGGCAAATCAACTAATGAAAAACTGTTTTTT. It encodes CASSELGKSTNEKLFF.

This clonotype was counted at least ten times. The chain joins TRBV6-1 to TRBJ2-3, with 9 bases lining up with TRBD1. This CDR3 has 15 residues. CDR1 MNHNS and CDR2 SASEGT come from the germline V gene. The J segment lost 1 base and the V segment lost 6 bases, leaving 5 bases of the junction unmatched. Here the CDR3 reads CASRTRDRGTDTQYF. The DNA of the CDR3 is TGTGCCAGCAGAACCCGGGACAGGGGCACAGATACGCAGTATTTT.